Listed here are 9 T cell receptor beta chains from one sample, sequenced in a study of human T cells and chemical hapten exposure. TCRdb processed the RACE reads anew with MiXCR; each CDR3 protein has one entry. The sample records 43,000 or so distinct CDR3 sequences, about 4.5% being singletons. The sample's time point: healthy volunteer bleed at 2 weeks. Unfractionated whole blood served as the source for total RNA extraction. The sample taken for sequencing was whole blood. These receptor sequences come from a female donor in good health. Some clones in this sample may be carry-over from other donors' samples.

This clonotype was observed many times. The V gene is TRBV5-6, the J gene TRBJ1-2; D not resolved. Between the trimmed V and J ends, which lost 2 bases and 0 bases, there was a span of 14 bases. CDR1 SGHDT and CDR2 YYEEEE come from the germline V gene. The length of the CDR3 is 16 residues. CDR3 loop: CASSFVSSITNYGYTF. In DNA form, the CDR3 reads TGTGCCAGCAGCTTTGTGTCAAGTATTACTAACTATGGCTACACCTTC. The full variable domain, its missing parts supplied by reference TRBV5-6 and TRBJ1-2, is DAGVTQSPTHLIKTRGQQVTLRCSPKSGHDTVSWYQQALGQGPQFIFQYYEEEERQRGNFPDRFSGHQFPNYSSELNVNALLLGDSALYLCASSFVSSITNYGYTFGSGTRLTVV.

This clonotype was observed many times. The chain has TRBV2 and TRBJ2-3, with D perhaps TRBD2 (5 bases). Per germline, CDR1 SNHLY and CDR2 FYNNEI. Trimming took 5 bases from V and 5 from J, leaving 11 bases between them. The CDR3 covers 13 residues. The CDR3: CASSREGRDTQYF. The CDR3 bases are TGTGCCAGCAGTCGTGAGGGCCGAGATACGCAGTATTTT.

Many counts were recorded for this clonotype. The chain joins TRBV20-1 to TRBJ2-1, with 7 bases fitting TRBD2. V lost 4 bases, J lost 4 bases, and 7 bases stayed unmatched. This CDR3 is built from 14 residues. CDR1 DFQATT and CDR2 SNEGSKA come from the germline V gene (reference sequence). This CDR3 is CSANRDYPYNEQFF. Here the CDR3 DNA reads TGCAGTGCTAACCGGGACTATCCTTACAATGAGCAGTTCTTC.

Many counts were recorded for this clonotype. The V call is TRBV20-1, the J call TRBJ1-2, with D unclear. CDR3 length: 12 residues. Germline CDR1 is DFQATT and CDR2 is SNEGSKA (reference sequence). Trimming cost V 6 bases and J 7 bases, with 15 bases left between them. The CDR3 sequence: CSAHKLSRGYTF. CDR3 sequence (DNA): TGCAGTGCGCATAAATTAAGCCGTGGCTACACCTTC.

This clonotype occurred many times. The gene calls are TRBV20-1 and TRBJ1-1; D remains unclear. The CDR3 is 13 amino acids. V was cut by 3 bases and J by 0 bases, with 8 bases left in between. The germline V gene has CDR1 DFQATT and CDR2 SNEGSKA (reference sequence). In DNA form, the CDR3 reads TGCAGTGCTAGCCGCTCGTTGAACACTGAAGCTTTCTTT. This codes for CSASRSLNTEAFF.

Only a few counts were recorded for this clonotype. The V call is TRBV6-2 or TRBV6-3, the J call TRBJ2-3; 7 nucleotides agree with TRBD1. CDR3 length: 20 residues. Germline trimming cut 1 base from V and 2 bases from J; bases unmatched to any gene: 18. The V gene's germline CDR1 is MNHEY and CDR2 SVGEGT. The CDR3 DNA reads as TGTGCCAGCAGTTACTGGGGACAGACAACAGCATTACCCAACACAGATACGCAGTATTTT. Translating it yields CASSYWGQTTALPNTDTQYF.

This clonotype occurred many times. The chain is built from TRBV29-1 and TRBJ1-5; 8 positions match TRBD1. In germline, CDR1 is SQVTM, CDR2 ANQGSEA. The V segment lost 5 bases and the J segment 2 bases; nucleotides outside the gene matches: 5. CDR3 length: 14 residues. The chain's CDR3 is CSVPGTGGNQPQHF. The DNA of the CDR3 is TGCAGCGTTCCGGGGACAGGAGGCAATCAGCCCCAGCATTTT. The full variable domain, its missing parts supplied by reference TRBV29-1 and TRBJ1-5, is SAVISQKPSRDICQRGTSLTIQCQVDSQVTMMFWYRQQPGQSLTLIATANQGSEATYESGFVIDKFPISRPNLTFSTLTVSNMSPEDSSIYLCSVPGTGGNQPQHFGDGTRLSIL.

There are many counts of this clonotype. The chain couples TRBV28 to TRBJ2-7; a weak D match, TRBD1 (6 bases). Germline assignment: CDR1 MDHEN and CDR2 SYDVKM. CDR3 length: 11 residues. Trimming pared 8 bases from V and 8 bases from J, leaving 13 bases between. The CDR3 sequence: CASLGTIKQYF. The CDR3 nucleotides are TGTGCCAGCCTCGGGACAATAAAGCAGTACTTC.

This clonotype was recorded many times. The genes are TRBV11-1 and TRBJ2-5; D is unclear. V was clipped by 5 bases and J by 4 bases, with 5 bases between them. CDR1 is SGHAT and CDR2 is FQDESV in the germline V gene (reference sequence). The CDR3 has 11 amino acids. The CDR3 spells CASSRRETQYF. The DNA for the CDR3 is TGTGCCAGCAGCCGCCGAGAGACCCAGTACTTC.